This T cell receptor (beta chain) was documented in a study of blood T cell repertoires in COVID-19. Whole-study context: COVID-19 samples from acute and convalescent phases originated in the United States, Italy and Spain. The cDNA or gDNA used as material had been derived from T cells, B-cell-depleted T cells, or PBMCs.

As processed by the authors: Reference gene primer amplification yielded estimated nucleated cell counts. Clones were sequenced by immunoSEQ multiplex PCR, and TCRdb holds only the in-frame ones, with some missing. The D gene and trimming were derived from the DNA, and the V and J assignments and clone size from that table. The sample holds about 270,000 clones, around four fifths seen once. With 2 bases removed from V and 6 bases from J, the gap between germline ends came to 7 bases. Germline loops: CDR1 DFQATT, CDR2 SNEGSKA (reference sequence). This CDR3 region has 11 residues. This sequence was found in a woman aged 45-65 years with active or convalescent COVID-19. The chain combines TRBV20-1 with TRBJ1-2; the D gene is possibly TRBD1 (5 bases). The sequenced material came from peripheral blood. The CDR3 spells CSARKGDGYTF. The CDR3 DNA reads as TGCAGTGCTAGAAAAGGGGATGGCTACACCTTC.